What follows are 9 T cell receptor beta chains derived from one specimen sequenced in a study of blood T cell repertoires in COVID-19. Profiled with immunoSEQ multiplex PCR; TCRdb holds only in-frame clones, not every one. The sample includes about 140,000 clones, more than 65% seen only once; the top ten take under 5%. The sample was peripheral blood. The receptors stem from a woman between 55 and 75 years old with acute or convalescent COVID-19.

This clone was observed a few times. V usage is TRBV29-1 and J usage is TRBJ2-5; no clear D. Germline V gene data show CDR1 as SQVTM and CDR2 as ANQGSEA. The CDR3 consists of 10 residues. V was trimmed by 6 bases and J by 2 bases, leaving 4 bases between them. The CDR3 region is CSVQQETQYF. As DNA, the CDR3 is TGCAGCGTCCAACAAGAGACCCAGTACTTC.

V gene TRBV5-8 combines with J gene TRBJ1-5; D is uncertain. Per the germline V gene, CDR1 is SGHTS and CDR2 is YDEGEE. Trimming cost V 3 bases and J 0 bases, with 7 bases left between them. The CDR3 has 14 residues. The CDR3 DNA sequence: TGTGCCAGCAGCTCACAGTTTAGCAATCAGCCCCAGCATTTT. This gives the protein CASSSQFSNQPQHF. Together with reference TRBV5-8 and TRBJ1-5, the CDR3 gives the full variable domain: EAGVTQSPTHLIKTRGQQATLRCSPISGHTSVYWYQQALGLGLQFLLWYDEGEERNRGNFPPRFSGRQFPNYSSELNVNALELEDSALYLCASSSQFSNQPQHFGDGTRLSIL.

DNA of the CDR3: TGTGCCAGCTCTTGGCAGATACAAGAGACCCAGTACTTC. Its protein is CASSWQIQETQYF. The chain has TRBV7-9 and TRBJ2-5; D is undetermined. The ends were cut back, 8 bases at V and 2 bases at J, with 12 bases in the middle. CDR3 length equals 13 residues. Germline CDR1 is SEHNR and CDR2 is FQNEAQ (reference sequence). Full variable domain (outside the CDR3, taken from reference TRBV7-9 and TRBJ2-5): DTGVSQNPRHKITKRGQNVTFRCDPISEHNRLYWYRQTLGQGPEFLTYFQNEAQLEKSRLLSDRFSAERPKGSFSTLEIQRTEQGDSAMYLCASSWQIQETQYFGPGTRLLVL.

The rearrangement joins TRBV11-2 to TRBJ2-7; no reliable D call. Trimming took off 1 base at V and 1 base at J, with 11 bases between the two ends. Per the germline V gene, CDR1 is SGHAT and CDR2 is FQNNGV. There are 15 residues in the CDR3. DNA of the CDR3: TGTGCCAGCAGCTTAGGTCGAACAATTTCCTACGAGCAGTACTTC. It specifies CASSLGRTISYEQYF.

The chain couples TRBV28 to TRBJ1-3; no clear D. CDR1 and CDR2 from the germline V gene are MDHEN and SYDVKM. Trimming left V 5 bases short and J 1 base short, with 6 bases between. There are 13 residues in the CDR3. CDR3 in DNA: TGTGCCAGCAGTGTTCCGTCTGGAAACACCATATATTTT. This gives the protein CASSVPSGNTIYF.

The V call is TRBV6-5, the J call TRBJ2-1; a weak D match, TRBD2 (5 bases). The CDR3 runs to 13 residues. V lost 8 bases to trimming and J lost 0 bases, with 8 bases between them. CDR1 is MNHEY, CDR2 SVGAGI, per germline. Here the CDR3 reads CASQRSSYNEQFF. The DNA for the CDR3 is TGTGCCAGCCAGCGGAGCTCCTACAATGAGCAGTTCTTC.

The CDR3 loop reads CAWSVLRTSGMSDTQYF. The CDR3 bases are TGTGCCTGGAGTGTACTTCGGACTAGCGGGATGTCAGATACGCAGTATTTT. The V and J genes are TRBV30 and TRBJ2-3, with TRBD2 identical over 12 bases. The junction had 8 bases not matched to a gene; V was cut back by 0 bases and J by 4 bases. Germline CDR1 and CDR2: GTSNPN and SVGIG (reference sequence). The CDR3 extends over 17 amino acids.

The CDR3 loop is CASSLAGGYNEQFF. CDR3 in DNA: TGTGCCAGCAGTTTGGCGGGAGGCTACAATGAGCAGTTCTTC. The chain joins TRBV27 to TRBJ2-1; 8 bases are shared with TRBD2. CDR3 size: 14 residues. Germline V gene data show CDR1 as MNHEY and CDR2 as SMNVEV (reference sequence). The junction had 1 base not matched to a gene; V was cut back by 3 bases and J by 3 bases.

CDR3 in DNA: TGCAGCGTTGAAGATCCAGGAGATACGCAGTATTTT. Residues: CSVEDPGDTQYF. The gene calls are TRBV29-1 and TRBJ2-3, with no clear D. V gave up 0 bases and J gave up 5 bases, with 6 bases separating them. This CDR3 region has 12 residues. The V gene's germline CDR1 is SQVTM and CDR2 ANQGSEA.